This T cell receptor (beta chain) stems from a study of a mutant IDH1 vaccine in newly diagnosed glioma. On the study more broadly: Vaccination began 4-6 weeks post radiotherapy alone, or with temozolomide cycles.

There are 13 residues in the CDR3. Trimming removed 5 bases from V and 2 bases from J; junction bases left unmatched: 2. CDR1 SNHLY and CDR2 FYNNEI come from the germline V gene. As for time point: week 35, safety follow-up. The vaccine gave 300 ug of a 20-mer mutant IDH1 peptide subcutaneously per dose. Sequencing used immunoSEQ multiplex PCR; TCRdb keeps in-frame clones, though not all of them. The table includes 45,000 to 50,000 clones, around 90% detected once. Details on this clone: The antigen remains unidentified.

The chain carries TRBV2 and TRBJ1-2; TRBD1 matches at 7 bases. The sequence came from a woman between 40 and 55 years old with glioma. Sequencing used PBMCs, obtained from a glioma patient whose treatment included an IDH1 peptide vaccine. The CDR3: CASSTGVNYGYTF. The CDR3 region has the DNA TGTGCCAGCAGTACAGGGGTGAACTATGGCTACACCTTC.